A selection of T cell receptor beta chains follows, all from one sample in a study of T-cell memory formation after mild COVID-19. Via MiXCR, TCRdb re-called the 5' RACE reads, giving one row per CDR3 protein. Altogether roughly 340,000 distinct CDR3 sequences are present, roughly 15% being singletons, with the ten largest covering about a fifth. The sample comprised PBMCs or a T cell subset sorted from them (not recorded which). Every receptor here comes from a man younger than 35 who had mild COVID-19 (a few samples of this study predate the infection). Cell type and time point are not known. Both conserved end residues are part of each CDR3. Fields, in order: J gene, D gene, CDR3 length, V gene, CDR3 protein. A D gene is named only where the DNA matches it firmly.

TRBJ1-5 . 17 TRBV6-5 CASSTLRYGWSNQPQHF
TRBJ2-6 . 15 TRBV12-3/TRBV12-4 CASSTRPSGANVLTF
TRBJ2-5 . 12 TRBV29-1 CSVITDVETQYF
TRBJ1-6 TRBD1 14 TRBV10-3 CAIRETGEVAPLHF
TRBJ2-3 . 15 TRBV5-1 CASSFRGPSTDTQYF
TRBJ2-5 . 14 TRBV4-3 CASSRVGGEETQYF
TRBJ2-7 . 14 TRBV7-9 CASSTGDWDYEQYF
TRBJ1-5 . 14 TRBV6-2/TRBV6-3 CASRAGASNQPQHF
TRBJ2-1 . 16 TRBV4-3 CASSQEDRYSYNEQFF
TRBJ1-4 . 14 TRBV5-1 CASRTFATNEKLFF
TRBJ2-1 . 13 TRBV29-1 CSGGPKNYNEQFF
TRBJ2-1 . 13 TRBV14 CASSQLTGTTQFF
TRBJ2-3 . 13 TRBV2 CATPSPPANTQYF
TRBJ2-7 TRBD2 14 TRBV12-3/TRBV12-4 CASGPSGIIYEQYF
TRBJ1-1 . 22 TRBV28 CASSLKNPRGSRFVQGNTEAFF
TRBJ2-3 . 15 TRBV7-6 CASSRGTDRTDTQYF
TRBJ1-1 TRBD1 15 TRBV24-1 CATSDPTGSNTEAFF